This T cell receptor (beta chain) emerged from a study of T cell repertoires in cytomegalovirus infection. Study-level information: It was the public TCR beta signatures that indicated both CMV infection and matching HLA type.

As concerns this clonotype: Its antigen is currently unknown.

The CDR3 extends over 15 amino acids. V shed 3 bases, J shed 6 bases, and the junction held 9 bases outside the gene matches. Germline CDR1 and CDR2: MGHDK and SYGVNS. General study results and limits: People with CMV and the relevant HLA were identified by cumulative public TCR beta family frequency. Clonotype analysis showed dominance of the ex vivo response by HLA-C-restricted CMV-specific TCR beta clonotypes.

One entry per CDR3 protein results from TCRdb running MiXCR on the reads. The sample lists around 300,000 distinct CDR3 sequences; roughly 26% were seen once. The clonotype originates from a human donor in good health (CMV status not recorded). Some clones in this sample may be carry-over from other donors' samples. V and J are TRBV25-1 and TRBJ2-3, with TRBD2 identical over 7 bases. The sample taken for sequencing was PBMCs. CDR3 in amino acids: CASSDGGRAADTQYF. CDR3 DNA: TGTGCCAGCAGTGATGGCGGGAGAGCAGCTGATACGCAGTATTTT.